A single sample gave rise to the 6 T cell receptor beta chains below, sequenced in a study of shared clonotypes between healthy human individuals. The data were produced by immunoSEQ multiplex PCR, yet TCRdb's version contains in-frame clones alone and is incomplete. The sample lists 780,000 or so clones, 55% to 80% occurring once. The sample consisted of memory CD4+ T cells sorted from blood. The sample's subset: CD45RA-negative fraction. Receptors were obtained from a woman in her twenties or thirties in good health.

This rearrangement joins TRBV18 to TRBJ2-7; possibly TRBD2 for D (5 bases). From germline, CDR1 is KGHSH and CDR2 LQKENI. Trimming removed 4 bases at V and 3 bases at J, with 13 bases between. This CDR3 region has 14 residues. This CDR3 is CASSQSMGVYEQYF. The CDR3 nucleotides are TGTGCCAGCTCACAATCAATGGGAGTCTACGAGCAGTACTTC.

The chain recombines TRBV5-1 with TRBJ1-5, with D perhaps TRBD1 (5 bases). Trimming took off 2 bases at V and 1 base at J, with 10 bases between the two ends. The CDR3 covers 15 residues. From germline, CDR1 is SGHRS and CDR2 YFSETQ. The CDR3: CASSLLGLSNQPQHF. Here the CDR3 DNA reads TGCGCCAGCAGCTTATTGGGGCTGAGCAATCAGCCCCAGCATTTT.

This clone has just a few counts. The rearrangement joins TRBV30 to TRBJ2-1; 7 nucleotides agree with TRBD2. The germline V gene encodes CDR1 GTSNPN and CDR2 SVGIG (reference sequence). After removal of 4 bases from V and 2 bases from J, the junction contained 11 bases not matched to a gene. The CDR3 runs to 16 residues. CDR3 in amino acids: CAWIRAGRRTYNEQFF. CDR3 DNA: TGTGCCTGGATCCGGGCCGGGAGGAGAACCTACAATGAGCAGTTCTTC.

This clone has a handful of counts. The J gene is TRBJ2-2, the V gene TRBV19; D gene ambiguous. CDR3 length: 14 residues. The germline V and J ends were trimmed by 6 bases and 1 base, with 9 bases remaining between them. Germline V gives CDR1 LNHDA, CDR2 SQIVND (reference sequence). DNA for the CDR3: TGTGCCAGTAGGGCGTCGGGGAACACCGGGGAGCTGTTTTTT. This encodes CASRASGNTGELFF.

The V and J genes are TRBV27 and TRBJ1-1; 7 nucleotides line up with TRBD1. With V trimmed by 7 bases and J by 0 bases, 8 bases remained unmatched. CDR1 and CDR2 from the germline V gene are MNHEY and SMNVEV (reference sequence). The CDR3 runs 15 residues. DNA for the CDR3: TGTGCCAGCACCTCCAGGGGGAAGATGAACACTGAAGCTTTCTTT. Its translation: CASTSRGKMNTEAFF.

This rearrangement joins TRBV6-5 to TRBJ2-7; no clear D gene. Germline V gene lookup returns CDR1 MNHEY and CDR2 SVGAGI. V lost 6 bases and J lost 2, with 14 bases in between. The CDR3 consists of 14 residues. CDR3 DNA sequence: TGTGCCAGCAGCCCATCGGCAATAACCTACGAGCAGTACTTC. Encoded protein: CASSPSAITYEQYF.